This T cell receptor beta chain is from a study of long-term antiretroviral therapy in people with HIV. This clone has a single count. Before DNA extraction, roughly 0.9-11 million cryopreserved PBMC were held in the samples. From germline, CDR1 is LGHNA and CDR2 YNFKEQ. Unmatched junction bases numbered 9, after V lost 1 base and J lost 8 bases. CDR3 size: 16 residues. This was the immunoSEQ v3.0 assay at survey level. Sequencing was performed with immunoSEQ multiplex PCR; in TCRdb, only in-frame clones are kept and a portion is missing. This table has about 30,000 clones, about 85% appearing once. The rearrangement joins TRBV4-2 to TRBJ1-4, with 8 bases lining up with TRBD1. Source: unsorted PBMCs, taken 3 years after starting antiretroviral therapy. This TCR was sampled from a man aged 40-50 years with HIV. In DNA, the CDR3 is TGTGCCAGCAGCCAAGTCACTCAGGGGGCAGTGGAAAAACTGTTTTTT. Encoded protein: CASSQVTQGAVEKLFF.